A selection of T cell receptor beta chains follows, all from one sample in a study of cytomegalovirus exposure and HLA in healthy donors. The protocol was immunoSEQ multiplex PCR, while the TCRdb copy is restricted to in-frame clones and leaves out a portion. The sample has some 150,000 clones, around 80% seen once. The sample was PBMCs. The receptors derive from a middle-aged man in good health and CMV-seronegative. CDR3s include the opening cysteine and the closing phenylalanine or tryptophan. D genes are given only for firm matches. Clone size is stated in some rows and not others, as once, few, many or a class when expanded.

>-|-|TRBJ1-1|TRBV6-5
TGTGCCAGCAGTTTCCGCACAATTAAGGCGGGCACTGAAGCTTTCTTT
CASSFRTIKAGTEAFF
>-|-|TRBJ2-1|TRBV15
TGTGCCACCAGCAGAGATCTGCTACCCAATGAGCAGTTCTTC
CATSRDLLPNEQFF
>-|-|TRBJ2-7|TRBV18
TGTGCCAGCTCATCAACGGGCGCGGGTATCTACGAGCAGTACTTC
CASSSTGAGIYEQYF
>few|TRBD2|TRBJ2-1|TRBV4-2
TGTGCCAGCAGCCCCCTCATTGGGACTAGCGGGAGCGGTGAGCAGTTCTTC
CASSPLIGTSGSGEQFF
>few|-|TRBJ1-1|TRBV6-5
TGTGCCAGCAGGGGGATAGGGGCCTACACTGAAGCTTTCTTT
CASRGIGAYTEAFF
>few|-|TRBJ2-3|TRBV11-1
TGTGCCAGCAGCTTGGCGGCTCAAGCGCAGTATTTT
CASSLAAQAQYF
>once|-|TRBJ1-1|TRBV6-1
TGTGCCAGCAGGGACAGTGGGTTGAACACTGAAGCTTTCTTT
CASRDSGLNTEAFF
>-|-|TRBJ2-7|TRBV2
TGTGCCAGCACGAAGGAGGGCTACGAGCAGTACTTC
CASTKEGYEQYF
>once|TRBD1|TRBJ1-2|TRBV2
TGTGCCAGCAGTTACGGGGTCAGGGGGTATGGCTACACCTTC
CASSYGVRGYGYTF
>-|TRBD1|TRBJ2-7|TRBV27
TGTGCCAGCGGGGACAGGGCCTACGAGCAGTACTTC
CASGDRAYEQYF
>-|TRBD1|TRBJ1-4|TRBV28
TGTGCCAGCAGTTTCCCTACCCTTCCGGGACAGGGCTTGCTTAATGAAAAACTGTTTTTT
CASSFPTLPGQGLLNEKLFF
>-|-|TRBJ2-7|TRBV7-2
TGTGCCAGCAGCTTAGTAACCCAACTATTCTCCTACGAGCAGTACTTC
CASSLVTQLFSYEQYF
>-|TRBD2|TRBJ2-7|TRBV10-3
TGTGCCACGGGGGGAATTCAGCGATCCTACGAGCAGTACTTC
CATGGIQRSYEQYF
>once|-|TRBJ2-6|TRBV29-1
TGCAGCGTAAGAGAGGCAGCCGGCTCTGGGGCCAACGGCCTGACTTTC
CSVREAAGSGANGLTF
>once|-|TRBJ2-3|TRBV9
TGTGCCAGCAGCGTAGGAGGCAGGGGGGGCACAGATACGCAGTATTTT
CASSVGGRGGTDTQYF
>-|-|TRBJ2-3|TRBV4-2
TGTGCCAGCAGCCAAGTAGTCGGCACAGATACGCAGTATTTT
CASSQVVGTDTQYF
>-|-|TRBJ2-6|TRBV5-1
TGCGCCAGCAGCCCGCTCCCGGGGTCTGGGGCCAACGTCCTGACTTTC
CASSPLPGSGANVLTF
>-|-|TRBJ2-1|TRBV7-9
TGTGCCAGCAGCGTAGGATCTAGCGAGTCAGGGTCCTACAATGAGCAGTTCTTC
CASSVGSSESGSYNEQFF
>-|-|TRBJ2-1|TRBV4-2
TGTGCCAGCAGCCAAGGAGGGGTAGGGGGCAATGAGCAGTTCTTC
CASSQGGVGGNEQFF
>-|-|TRBJ2-1|TRBV4-2
TGTGCCAGCAGCCAAGATCCCGGCCGGGTTAATGAGCAGTTCTTC
CASSQDPGRVNEQFF
>once|-|TRBJ2-3|TRBV2
TGTGCCAGCAGTAACCCTGACAGAGAAGGGAGCACAGATACGCAGTATTTT
CASSNPDREGSTDTQYF
>-|TRBD2|TRBJ2-2|TRBV11-2
TGTGCCAGCAGGGAGCGGGGCACGAACACCGGGGAGCTGTTTTTT
CASRERGTNTGELFF
>-|TRBD2|TRBJ2-3|TRBV10-3
TGTGCCATTAGTGCGGGAGGAAGGAGGGATACGCAGTATTTT
CAISAGGRRDTQYF
>-|-|TRBJ2-2|TRBV6-1
TGTGCCAGCAGTGTTAACTTTCCGGGACAATTTCGTACCGGGGAGCTGTTTTTT
CASSVNFPGQFRTGELFF
>-|TRBD1|TRBJ2-7|TRBV9
TGTGCCAGCAGCGTCGGGACAGGGGGCCGGGGCGAGCAGTACTTC
CASSVGTGGRGEQYF
>-|TRBD2|TRBJ2-3|TRBV6-1
TGTGCCAGTCACCGCGCTAGCGGGAGCGCAGATACGCAGTATTTT
CASHRASGSADTQYF
>-|-|TRBJ2-1|TRBV6-5
TGTGCCAGCAGGACTGGGAGGAGCCCAAACAATGAGCAGTTCTTC
CASRTGRSPNNEQFF
>once|-|TRBJ1-5|TRBV29-1
TGCAGCGTTGGACAGGGCAATCAGCCCCAGCATTTT
CSVGQGNQPQHF
>-|-|TRBJ2-7|TRBV7-9
TGTTCCAGCAGCTTATTCTGGGCAGGGCTCTCCTACGAGCAGTACTTC
CSSSLFWAGLSYEQYF
>-|TRBD1|TRBJ2-7|TRBV5-5
TGTGCCAGCAGCATCGACAGGGTGATAGAGCAGTACTTC
CASSIDRVIEQYF
>-|-|TRBJ2-2|TRBV28
TGTGCCAGCATCGCATTACTAGCAAACACCGGGGAGCTGTTTTTT
CASIALLANTGELFF
>-|-|TRBJ1-5|TRBV2
TGTGCCAGCAGTGTCAACTACCCCGGCCAGCCAAATCAGCCCCAGCATTTT
CASSVNYPGQPNQPQHF